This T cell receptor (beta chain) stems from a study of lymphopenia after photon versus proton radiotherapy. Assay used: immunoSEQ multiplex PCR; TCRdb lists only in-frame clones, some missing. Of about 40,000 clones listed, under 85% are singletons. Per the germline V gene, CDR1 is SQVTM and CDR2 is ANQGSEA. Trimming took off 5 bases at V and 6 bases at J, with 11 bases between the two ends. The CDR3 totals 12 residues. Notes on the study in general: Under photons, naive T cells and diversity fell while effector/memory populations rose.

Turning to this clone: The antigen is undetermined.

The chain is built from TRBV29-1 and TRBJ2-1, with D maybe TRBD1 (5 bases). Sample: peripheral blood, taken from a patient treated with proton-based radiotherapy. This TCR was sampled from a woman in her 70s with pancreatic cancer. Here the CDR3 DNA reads TGCAGCGTTAGGGGCAATCTCAATGAGCAGTTCTTC. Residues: CSVRGNLNEQFF.